Listed here are 6 T cell receptor beta chains from one sample, sequenced in a study of breast tumors, draining lymph nodes, adjacent tissues. Samples came from axillary lymph nodes draining the breast cancer. TCRdb reprocessed the multiplex PCR reads with MiXCR, giving one entry per CDR3 protein. Here the sample spans fewer than 200,000 distinct CDR3 sequences, roughly a third being singletons. The sequencing input was axillary lymph node tissue. All receptors derive from a female donor with breast cancer. Some clones in this sample may be carry-over from other donors' samples.

This clonotype came up many times. The chain links TRBV12-5 to TRBJ2-7; tentatively, D is TRBD1 or TRBD2 (5 bases each). The CDR3 is 15 residues long. Germline CDR1 reads LGHNT; CDR2 reads FRNRAP. Trimming removed 1 base from V and 0 bases from J, with 10 bases in between. This CDR3 is CASGLDVGTSYEQYF. The CDR3 DNA follows: TGTGCTAGTGGTTTGGATGTAGGGACCTCCTACGAGCAGTACTTC. The full variable domain, with the rest looked up from reference TRBV12-5 and TRBJ2-7, is DARVTQTPRHKVTEMGQEVTMRCQPILGHNTVFWYRQTMMQGLELLAYFRNRAPLDDSGMPKDRFSAEMPDATLATLKIQPSEPRDSAVYFCASGLDVGTSYEQYFGPGTRLTVT.

This clonotype was found a few times. This chain connects TRBV20-1 to TRBJ2-1, with TRBD2 identical over 12 bases. Trimming removed 2 bases from V and 0 bases from J; junction bases left unmatched: 11. The CDR3 is made up of 19 amino acids. The germline V gene encodes CDR1 DFQATT and CDR2 SNEGSKA (reference sequence). The CDR3 nucleotides are TGCAGTGCTAGACCTACTAGCGGGGGGCCCCGAGGCTCCTACAATGAGCAGTTCTTC. It is translated as CSARPTSGGPRGSYNEQFF.

This clonotype was seen more than once but under ten times. The chain has TRBV15 and TRBJ1-1; D uncertain. The CDR3 consists of 13 residues. Germline V lookup: CDR1 LNHNV, CDR2 YYDKDF (reference sequence). Trimming removed 1 base from V and 7 bases from J, with 10 bases in between. CDR3: CATSRGREIEAFF. The CDR3 region has the DNA TGTGCCACCAGCAGAGGTAGGGAGATTGAAGCTTTCTTT. Using reference TRBV15 and TRBJ1-1 for the parts outside the CDR3, the full variable domain is DAMVIQNPRYQVTQFGKPVTLSCSQTLNHNVMYWYQQKSSQAPKLLFHYYDKDFNNEADTPDNFQSRRPNTSFCFLDIRSPGLGDTAMYLCATSRGREIEAFFGQGTRLTVV.

The V and J genes are TRBV20-1 and TRBJ2-5, with TRBD2 as a possible D gene (5 bases). Germline assignment: CDR1 DFQATT and CDR2 SNEGSKA (reference sequence). This CDR3 contains 15 residues. Trimming took off 0 bases at V and 4 bases at J, with 15 bases between the two ends. Written as DNA, the CDR3 is TGCAGTGCTAGAGATCAGTCTCCGGGGAGAGAGACCCAGTACTTC. Its translation: CSARDQSPGRETQYF.

This clonotype was picked up many times. V gene TRBV11-3 combines with J gene TRBJ2-1; no definite D call. In germline, CDR1 is SGHNT, CDR2 YENEEA. Trimming took off 5 bases at V and 0 bases at J, with 11 bases between the two ends. This CDR3 is built from 15 residues. CDR3 protein: CASSGTANSYNEQFF. The CDR3, as DNA: TGTGCCAGCAGCGGAACAGCTAACTCCTACAATGAGCAGTTCTTC. The full variable domain, completed using reference TRBV11-3 and TRBJ2-1, is EAGVVQSPRYKIIEKKQPVAFWCNPISGHNTLYWYLQNLGQGPELLIRYENEEAVDDSQLPKDRFSAERLKGVDSTLKIQPAELGDSAVYLCASSGTANSYNEQFFGPGTRLTVL.

This clonotype showed up many times. The chain has TRBV6-5 and TRBJ2-5, with TRBD1 matching over 7 bases. CDR1 and CDR2 (germline): MNHEY, SVGAGI. This CDR3 region has 15 residues. V was pared by 5 bases and J by 4 bases, with 10 bases of the junction left unmatched. CDR3 nucleotides: TGTGCCAGCAGTCCCTTCCAGGGGGTGGGAGAGACCCAGTACTTC. Translated, it gives CASSPFQGVGETQYF.